Listed here are 16 T cell receptor beta chains from one sample, sequenced in a study of T cells in Graves' hyperthyroidism and ophthalmopathy. From RNA transcripts, TCR beta CDR3 regions were amplified. The TCR CDR3 first-round RT-PCR relied on the HTBI primer set. TCRdb reprocessed the multiplex PCR reads with MiXCR, giving one entry per CDR3 protein. The sample lists more than 350,000 distinct CDR3 sequences, about 15% occurring once. The specimen sequenced was blood. The receptors come from a woman in her 30s with Graves' hyperthyroidism.

The chain combines TRBV7-9 with TRBJ2-1; 7 nucleotides align to TRBD1. Per the germline V gene, CDR1 is SEHNR and CDR2 is FQNEAQ (reference sequence). The CDR3 extends over 13 amino acids. V dropped 5 bases and J dropped 9; count of bases not matched to a gene: 7. CDR3 nucleotide sequence: TGTGCCAGCAGCGCTCACAGGGGCGCTGAGCAGTTCTTC. Protein sequence: CASSAHRGAEQFF.

Many counts were recorded for this clonotype. The chain joins TRBV29-1 to TRBJ2-3, with 7 bases identical to TRBD1. Germline V gene sequence: CDR1 SQVTM, CDR2 ANQGSEA. The CDR3 is 14 amino acids. Trimming removed 7 bases from V and 1 base from J; junction bases left unmatched: 8. CDR3 sequence: CSAETGFGTDTQYF. DNA of the CDR3: TGCAGCGCCGAGACAGGGTTTGGCACAGATACGCAGTATTTT.

This clonotype was counted only a few times. The J gene is TRBJ1-2, the V gene TRBV29-1; no reliable D call. Germline CDR1 reads SQVTM; CDR2 reads ANQGSEA. This CDR3 region has 12 residues. Trimming left V 4 bases short and J 4 bases short, with 10 bases between. The CDR3 here is CSVGGLGYGYTF. CDR3 nucleotide sequence: TGCAGCGTTGGTGGGTTGGGCTATGGCTACACCTTC.

V and J are TRBV6-1 and TRBJ2-1; TRBD2 matches at 13 bases. CDR1 and CDR2 from the germline V gene are MNHNS and SASEGT. Unmatched junction bases numbered 7, after V lost 6 bases and J lost 5 bases. The CDR3 covers 16 residues. CDR3 loop: CASRKTGTSGNNEQFF. The CDR3 DNA sequence: TGTGCCAGCAGGAAAACCGGGACTAGCGGGAACAATGAGCAGTTCTTC.

This clonotype was observed at least ten times. This sequence joins TRBV30 and TRBJ2-3, with D perhaps matching TRBD2 (6 bases). Trimming took 2 bases from V and 2 from J, leaving 14 bases between them. There are 15 residues in the CDR3. Germline CDR1 GTSNPN, CDR2 SVGIG (reference sequence). CDR3 sequence (DNA): TGTGCCTGGAGTAGGAATAGCGGCTTCACAGATACGCAGTATTTT. As protein: CAWSRNSGFTDTQYF. Together with reference TRBV30 and TRBJ2-3, the CDR3 gives the full variable domain: SQTIHQWPATLVQPVGSPLSLECTVEGTSNPNLYWYRQAAGRGLQLLFYSVGIGQISSEVPQNLSASRPQDRQFILSSKKLLLSDSGFYLCAWSRNSGFTDTQYFGPGTRLTVL.

This clonotype was seen repeatedly, ten times or more. The V call is TRBV29-1, the J call TRBJ1-3; D unclear. The length of the CDR3 is 15 residues. CDR1 is SQVTM and CDR2 is ANQGSEA in the germline V gene. V was pared by 3 bases and J by 3 bases, with 15 bases between. The CDR3, as DNA: TGCAGCGTTGAGCTCTTGAGAGACAATGGAAACACCATATATTTT. It specifies CSVELLRDNGNTIYF.

This clonotype has a count of ten or more. The chain employs TRBV12-3 or TRBV12-4 and TRBJ2-5; D not certain. The CDR3 contains 13 residues. V was clipped by 6 bases and J by 4 bases, with 12 bases between them. The CDR3 coding sequence is TGTGCCAGCAGATCACAAGGGATAGAGACCCAGTACTTC. Amino acids: CASRSQGIETQYF.

A remark on this clonotype: Just one base apart from a much larger clone, this may be a read error. Lacking the conserved final phenylalanine or tryptophan, this CDR3 likely reflects a read error. The J gene is TRBJ2-3, the V gene TRBV7-2; 7 positions agree with TRBD1. The CDR3 loop spans 16 amino acids. Germline CDR1 is SGHTA and CDR2 is FQGNSA. After removal of 5 bases from V and 1 base from J, the junction contained 9 bases not matched to a gene. The CDR3 reads CASSRVWTGGTDTQYS. The CDR3 nucleotides read TGTGCCAGCAGCCGCGTTTGGACAGGAGGCACAGATACGCAGTATTCT.

This clonotype was seen a few times. CDR3 DNA sequence: TGTGCCAGCAGCCAAGAAGCACTAGCGGGAATGTACGAGCAGTACTTC. Amino acids: CASSQEALAGMYEQYF. This chain joins TRBV3-1 and TRBJ2-7, with TRBD2 matching over 10 bases. Germline CDR1 is LGHDT and CDR2 is YNNKEL (reference sequence). Unmatched junction bases numbered 6, after V lost 0 bases and J lost 4 bases. The CDR3 sequence is 16 residues long.

The rearrangement links TRBV15 to TRBJ1-2; D uncertain. Between the trimmed V and J ends, which lost 1 base and 3 bases, there was a span of 18 bases. This CDR3 has 17 residues. The germline CDR1 and CDR2 sequences are LNHNV and YYDKDF (reference sequence). In nucleotides, the CDR3 is TGTGCCACCAGCAGAGTTCCCCCGAGGCGTTGGGACTATGGCTACACCTTC. It translates to CATSRVPPRRWDYGYTF. The full variable domain, its missing parts supplied by reference TRBV15 and TRBJ1-2, is DAMVIQNPRYQVTQFGKPVTLSCSQTLNHNVMYWYQQKSSQAPKLLFHYYDKDFNNEADTPDNFQSRRPNTSFCFLDIRSPGLGDTAMYLCATSRVPPRRWDYGYTFGSGTRLTVV.

This clonotype was observed at least ten times. The chain uses TRBV24-1 and TRBJ2-1; 9 bases are shared with TRBD1. CDR3 length equals 17 residues. J gave up 1 base and V 4 bases, and 7 bases lay outside the gene matches. Germline values: CDR1 KGHDR, CDR2 SFDVKD. The CDR3 protein is CATSETGTGKSYNEQFF. The DNA of the CDR3 is TGTGCCACCAGTGAAACCGGGACAGGGAAATCCTACAATGAGCAGTTCTTC.

The count of this clonotype is one. CDR3 nucleotides: TGTGCCAGCAGCCAAGAGAGGCTAGCGGAGGGAAATGAGCAGTTCTTC. Translation: CASSQERLAEGNEQFF. The chain joins TRBV3-1 to TRBJ2-1; 7 nucleotides align to TRBD2. The CDR3 consists of 16 residues. The trim removed 0 bases at V and 7 bases at J, leaving 9 bases unmatched. Looked up from germline, CDR1 is LGHDT and CDR2 is YNNKEL (reference sequence).

In the case of this clonotype: Just one base apart from a much larger clone, this may be a read error. This chain joins TRBV24-1 and TRBJ2-5, with D possibly called TRBD1 or TRBD2 (5 bases each). This CDR3 spans 15 amino acids. V lost 4 bases, J lost 6 bases, and 17 bases lay in between. Germline V CDR1 and CDR2: KGHDR, SFDVKD. The CDR3 spells CATSDPTGPRKTQYF. As DNA, the CDR3 is TGTGCCACCAGTGACCCGACGGGACCGAGGAAGACCCAGTACTTC.

This clonotype has just a few counts. This chain uses TRBV6-1 with TRBJ2-2, with 11 bases aligning to TRBD2. V trimming: 5 bases; J trimming: 10 bases; junction bases outside the gene matches: 9. CDR1 and CDR2 from the germline V gene are MNHNS and SASEGT. The CDR3 totals 15 residues. CDR3 residues: CASSLLAGEITELFF. The CDR3 DNA reads as TGTGCCAGCAGTCTACTAGCGGGAGAAATTACGGAGCTGTTTTTT.

This clonotype was observed many times. This rearrangement joins TRBV18 to TRBJ2-5; D is perhaps TRBD2 (6 bases). The CDR3 has 13 residues. Per the germline V gene, CDR1 is KGHSH and CDR2 is LQKENI. V gave up 0 bases and J gave up 4 bases, with 6 bases separating them. CDR3 bases: TGTGCCAGCTCACCACCGGGGGGAGAGACCCAGTACTTC. Protein sequence: CASSPPGGETQYF.

This clonotype was detected many times. The chain joins TRBV28 to TRBJ2-5, with D possibly TRBD1 on 5 matching bases. V was cut by 5 bases and J by 8 bases, with 12 bases left in between. The CDR3 is 12 amino acids. CDR1 is MDHEN, CDR2 SYDVKM, per germline. The CDR3 loop reads CASSPLQGTQYF. CDR3 nucleotide sequence: TGTGCCAGCAGTCCCCTCCAGGGAACCCAGTACTTC.